These T cell receptor beta chains were read from a single sample in a study of OX40 agonist ivuxolimab in advanced cancers. This table comes from immunoSEQ multiplex PCR, and its TCRdb copy is limited to in-frame clones, with some not included. This table holds 25,000 to 40,000 clones, roughly 84% found once. The sample in question was CD4+ or CD8+ T cells sorted from blood, obtained in a trial of the OX40 agonist ivuxolimab. The source of these receptors is an adult with an advanced solid tumor such as melanoma, head and neck, liver or kidney cancer. CDR3s include the opening cysteine and the closing phenylalanine or tryptophan. A D gene is named only where the DNA matches it firmly. Rows give clone size only sometimes, using once, few, many, or a class for an expanded clone.

TRBJ1-2 . . TRBV2 CASSDPQIRRVYGYTF TGTGCCAGCAGTGATCCCCAAATTCGGAGAGTCTATGGCTACACCTTC
TRBJ2-3 TRBD2 . TRBV4-1 CASSQRETSKGTQYF TGCGCCAGCAGTCAGCGGGAGACATCAAAGGGGACGCAGTATTTT
TRBJ1-1 . . TRBV29-1 CSVEDRFSEAFF TGCAGCGTTGAAGATCGGTTCTCTGAAGCTTTCTTT
TRBJ2-1 . . TRBV30 CAWSGGAGYNEQFF TGTGCCTGGTCTGGGGGGGCGGGCTACAATGAGCAGTTCTTC
TRBJ1-2 TRBD1 . TRBV9 CASSPGTGRYGYTF TGTGCCAGCAGTCCCGGGACAGGGCGGTATGGCTACACCTTC
TRBJ1-1 . . TRBV15 CATSRDRGDTEAFF TGTGCCACCAGCAGAGATCGGGGGGACACTGAAGCTTTCTTT
TRBJ2-1 . . TRBV9 CASSVGRDSGEQFF TGTGCCAGCAGCGTAGGGAGGGATAGTGGTGAGCAGTTCTTC
TRBJ2-3 TRBD2 few TRBV6-4 CASSEASGNTDTQYF TGTGCCAGCAGTGAAGCTAGCGGAAACACAGATACGCAGTATTTT
TRBJ2-1 . . TRBV5-6 CASSFTTAGNEQFF TGTGCCAGCAGCTTCACCACGGCCGGGAATGAGCAGTTCTTC
TRBJ1-1 . once TRBV4-3 CASSQGAATVGTEAFF TGCGCCAGCAGCCAAGGGGCAGCTACTGTTGGCACTGAAGCTTTCTTT
TRBJ2-7 TRBD1 . TRBV19 CASSPWDSSYEQYF TGTGCCAGTAGTCCCTGGGACAGTTCCTACGAGCAGTACTTC
TRBJ2-5 . medium-sized TRBV27 CASSPYPWAGRVQETQYF TGTGCCAGCAGTCCATACCCTTGGGCAGGGCGAGTTCAAGAGACCCAGTACTTC
TRBJ1-5 TRBD1 medium-sized TRBV19 CAIGTGVRNQPQHF TGTGCCATCGGGACAGGGGTGAGGAATCAGCCCCAGCATTTT
TRBJ2-1 TRBD2 . TRBV10-2 CASSEVAGDNEQFF TGCGCCAGCAGTGAGGTAGCGGGAGATAATGAGCAGTTCTTC
TRBJ1-6 . . TRBV30 CAYRSLGSPLHF TGTGCCTACCGATCACTAGGTTCACCCCTCCACTTT
TRBJ2-1 . . TRBV11-1 CASSSSPEYVEQFF TGTGCCAGCAGCTCCAGCCCTGAGTACGTTGAGCAGTTCTTC
TRBJ1-1 . . TRBV5-6 CASAGLGTEAFF TGTGCCAGCGCAGGGTTGGGCACTGAAGCTTTCTTT
TRBJ1-1 . . TRBV6-5 CASSYSQVNTEAFF TGTGCCAGCAGTTACTCCCAGGTGAACACTGAAGCTTTCTTT
TRBJ1-4 . . TRBV5-1 CASTPRGDATNEKLFF TGCGCCAGCACCCCTCGGGGGGATGCAACTAATGAAAAACTGTTTTTT
TRBJ1-2 . . TRBV7-3 CASSPLGMNYGYTF TGTGCCAGCAGCCCATTGGGGATGAACTATGGCTACACCTTC
TRBJ2-1 TRBD2 . TRBV27 CASSRGTSGHNEQFF TGTGCCAGCTCGAGGGGGACTAGCGGACACAATGAGCAGTTCTTC
TRBJ1-1 . . TRBV29-1 CSVNPPVTEAFF TGCAGCGTTAACCCCCCAGTCACTGAAGCTTTCTTT
TRBJ2-5 . once TRBV28 CASSPYRWGTLKTQYF TGTGCCAGCAGTCCCTACCGATGGGGCACCCTGAAGACCCAGTACTTC
TRBJ1-1 . . TRBV27 CASSLGGPTEAFF TGTGCCAGCAGTTTGGGGGGGCCCACTGAAGCTTTCTTT
TRBJ1-1 . . TRBV2 CASSEWTEMNTEAFF TGTGCCAGCAGTGAATGGACGGAGATGAACACTGAAGCTTTCTTT
TRBJ2-7 . . TRBV7-9 CASSSGQISYEQYF TGTGCCAGCAGTTCCGGACAGATCTCCTACGAGCAGTACTTC
TRBJ1-6 TRBD1 few TRBV6-6 CASRTAGTGFNSPLHF TGTGCCAGCAGGACTGCCGGGACAGGGTTTAATTCACCCCTCCACTTT
TRBJ1-5 . few TRBV15 CATSRDGGGYNQPQHF TGTGCCACCAGCAGAGATGGAGGCGGATACAATCAGCCCCAGCATTTT
TRBJ2-1 . . TRBV15 CATSRVGGGSYNEQFF TGTGCCACCAGCAGAGTGGGGGGAGGCTCCTACAATGAGCAGTTCTTC
TRBJ2-1 TRBD1 . TRBV27 CASGQGYNEQFF TGTGCCAGTGGACAGGGATACAATGAGCAGTTCTTC
TRBJ2-7 TRBD2 . TRBV28 CASSHGGNYEQYF TGTGCCAGCAGTCACGGGGGGAACTACGAGCAGTACTTC
TRBJ2-7 . . TRBV28 CASSFRDTAYEQYF TGTGCCAGCAGTTTTAGGGACACCGCCTACGAGCAGTACTTC
TRBJ2-1 . once TRBV6-6 CASSEELGFGNEQFF TGTGCCAGCAGTGAGGAACTAGGGTTCGGCAATGAGCAGTTCTTC
TRBJ2-1 TRBD2 . TRBV27 CASSLSGLAPYNEQFF TGTGCCAGCAGTTTATCGGGACTAGCGCCGTACAATGAGCAGTTCTTC
TRBJ2-7 . . TRBV6-1 CASWQASYEQYF TGTGCCAGCTGGCAGGCCTCCTACGAGCAGTACTTC
TRBJ2-1 TRBD2 . TRBV5-1 CASSLTSGGAPYNEQFF TGCGCCAGCAGCCTGACTAGCGGGGGGGCCCCCTACAATGAGCAGTTCTTC
TRBJ1-2 . . TRBV19 CASNSYGYTF TGTGCCAGTAACAGCTATGGCTACACCTTC
TRBJ1-4 . . TRBV7-9 CASSLGYTVRTNEKLFF TGTGCCAGCAGCTTAGGTTATACAGTGAGAACTAATGAAAAACTGTTTTTT
TRBJ2-1 TRBD2 . TRBV6-4 CASSDSTSGGADEQFF TGTGCCAGCAGTGACTCGACTAGCGGGGGGGCGGATGAGCAGTTCTTC
TRBJ2-7 . once TRBV7-3 CASSLESVTYEQYF TGTGCCAGCAGCTTAGAATCAGTCACCTACGAGCAGTACTTC
TRBJ2-3 . . TRBV5-1 CASSFGVLDTDTQYF TGCGCCAGCAGCTTCGGGGTTTTAGACACAGATACGCAGTATTTT
TRBJ1-4 . . TRBV15 CATSRDRSEKLFF TGTGCCACCAGCAGAGATCGAAGCGAAAAACTGTTTTTT
TRBJ2-7 . . TRBV4-1 CASRGQDSLQDEQYF TGCGCCAGCAGGGGGCAGGACAGTTTGCAGGACGAGCAGTACTTC
TRBJ2-3 . . TRBV27 CASRYQGGVTDTQYF TGTGCCAGCAGGTACCAGGGTGGAGTCACAGATACGCAGTATTTT
TRBJ2-1 . . TRBV7-9 CASSLGGEGNEQFF TGTGCCAGCAGCTTAGGAGGTGAGGGCAATGAGCAGTTCTTC
TRBJ1-1 . . TRBV27 CASGRGVLNTEAFF TGTGCCAGCGGGAGGGGGGTCTTGAACACTGAAGCTTTCTTT
TRBJ2-6 . . TRBV27 CASSLHLPNVLTF TGTGCCAGCAGCTTACATTTGCCCAACGTCCTGACTTTC
TRBJ2-1 TRBD2 . TRBV7-2 CASSLGGGSTEQFF TGTGCCAGCAGCTTAGGGGGCGGGAGTACTGAGCAGTTCTTC
TRBJ2-7 . . TRBV7-7 CASSLATVSGYEQYF TGTGCTAGCAGCTTAGCGACAGTTTCGGGCTACGAGCAGTACTTC
TRBJ2-1 . . TRBV9 CASSKSGSYNEQFF TGTGCCAGCAGCAAGTCCGGCTCCTACAATGAGCAGTTCTTC
TRBJ2-3 . . TRBV19 CASSPTGGTDTQYF TGTGCCAGTAGTCCAACCGGGGGCACAGATACGCAGTATTTT
TRBJ2-5 . . TRBV27 CASSLWLTGPQYF TGTGCCAGCAGTTTGTGGCTCACAGGGCCCCAGTACTTC
TRBJ1-1 TRBD1 . TRBV18 CASSLIGGEGAEAFF TGTGCCAGCTCACTTATAGGGGGCGAAGGCGCTGAAGCTTTCTTT
TRBJ1-1 . . TRBV20-1 CSVRENLEAFF TGCAGTGTTAGAGAGAACCTTGAAGCTTTCTTT